Described below is a single T cell receptor beta chain sequence and its context. This receptor's antigen is unknown. Qualities for individual bases were not recorded, and no much larger clone is one base off. The data were taken from a study of T cell responses to AZD1222 COVID-19 vaccine (dated by TCRdb to 2020 to 2023). Concerning the study at large: AZD1222 recipients whose second dose came at about 4 weeks and those whose second dose came at about 12 weeks were combined into one group, since spike-specific TCR depth and breadth did not differ between the two schedules. A total of 233 trial participants underwent TCR sequencing, of whom roughly 210 had received two doses of AZD1222 and roughly 26 had received two doses of the MenACWY control vaccine. Trial participants were enrolled into age subgroups of 18-55, 56-69 and 70-plus years, which contained around 150, 29 and 61 TCR-sequenced participants, respectively.

Broad study findings and their caveats: Because no day 14 peak-response samples were available, the repertoires could be characterized only after the peak T cell response. The vaccine-associated CD4 TCRs covered the entire spike protein, and the dominant responses fell in regions 160-218 and 743-854. After two AZD1222 doses, spike-specific TCR breadth and depth were significantly higher than at day 0 and than in MenACWY recipients. Conclusions about previously exposed vaccinees are limited, since just five or six AZD1222 recipients were seropositive for SARS-CoV-2 at baseline. Most participants were white British and females outnumbered males, and the authors suggested that clonal diversity may have been underestimated. The 56-69-year group was small, and its depth increase did not reach significance, likely because of low power. Nearly half of unique spike-specific TCRs reportedly recognized epitopes outside regions mutated in the B.1.351 and B.1.1.7 variants.

What the time point label conveys for this sample: baseline before first vaccination. Vaccinee samples were obtained from the UK trials COV001 and COV002, which included a single-blind randomized controlled phase 2/3 trial of AZD1222 (ChAdOx1 nCoV-19) in healthy adults. For TCRbeta chain sequencing, PBMC samples from trial participants were taken at day 0 and at day 28 after the second dose. At the junction V is shortened by 1 base and J by 1 base, with 11 bases in between. Including the terminal cysteine and phenylalanine, the CDR3 comprises 15 residues. Only the CDR3 DNA stays, 45 bases, in frame from base 1. CDR1 and CDR2, per the germline V gene, are MDHEN and SYDVKM. The CDR3 regions of human TCRbeta chains were analyzed by immunosequencing. In the authors' own workflow: TCRs in the repertoires were matched against a reference library of SARS-CoV-2-specific TCRs that had been generated with the MIRA antigen-specificity platform. Breadth meant the fraction of unique TCRs that were SARS-CoV-2-associated, whereas depth meant the fraction of total T cells that were SARS-CoV-2-associated. Using the MIRA data, every spike-specific TCR was mapped to the spike region that the TCR reacted to and assigned to either a CD4 or a CD8 class. Log10-transformed breadth and depth values were compared by one-way ANOVA with Sidak's multiple comparisons tests. TCRdb provides this immuneACCESS table in a form limited to in-frame rearrangements. Some clones are lacking; in checked studies, under half of them reflect an unresolved V gene, and why the rest are absent is not known. From that table come the V and J calls and clone size; the DNA was used to work out D and trimming. Counted in this sample were some 140,000 clones; approximately 90% of them appeared once. In total, the top ten clones hold around 2.7% of the sample.

The clonotype was recovered from an adult in good health. Material: peripheral blood, obtained on day 0 of AZD1222 vaccination. The rearrangement joined TRBV28 to TRBJ2-7, with no confidently assigned D gene. The nucleotide sequence reads as follows: TGTGCCAGCAGTTTATTTTCGACTGATTCCTACGAGCAGTACTTC. It translates as CASSLFSTDSYEQYF.